This record looks at one T cell receptor beta chain sequence and its context. Method: immunoSEQ multiplex PCR; TCRdb's copy keeps in-frame clones and lacks some. This sample yields 300,000 to 500,000 clones, of which approximately 86% are seen a single time; approximately 2% belongs to the top ten. The entry originates in a study of blood T cell repertoires in COVID-19. Across the study: PBMCs, B-cell-depleted T cells, or T cells were the source of the cDNA or gDNA that made up the material.

With 7 bases removed from V and 5 bases from J, the gap between germline ends came to 18 bases. The germline gives CDR1 SGHDT, CDR2 YYEEEE. There are 14 residues in the CDR3. This receptor was identified in a woman aged 40 to 55 with acute COVID-19. The sequenced sample consisted of PBMCs or T cells enriched from blood (not recorded which). This sequence joins TRBV5-6 and TRBJ2-5, with no clear D. CDR3 DNA sequence: TGTGCCAGCTCTTATCGAGCCCCCGCGGAGACCCAGTACTTC. Amino acid sequence: CASSYRAPAETQYF.